This T cell receptor (beta chain) was sequenced during a study of shared clonotypes between healthy human individuals. Recent vaccinations or acute infections were absent in the healthy HIV-negative adult donors. Study-level results: Collection of samples was limited to blood; tissue repertoires likely differ.

At deep level, the assay was performed. The assay was immunoSEQ multiplex PCR, and TCRdb's table has in-frame clones only and misses some. This sample has a few hundred thousand clones, with less than 80% found just once. Notes on this clone: Its target is unknown.

Germline trimming cut 0 bases from V and 3 bases from J; bases unmatched to any gene: 5. Germline V gene data show CDR1 as LGHNA and CDR2 as YNFKEQ. The length of the CDR3 is 16 residues. This clonotype was obtained from a middle-aged woman in good health. Some clones in this sample may be carry-over from other donors' samples. The chain recombines TRBV4-2 with TRBJ2-7; 10 nucleotides align to TRBD1. Sequencing used PBMCs. The CDR3 DNA reads TGTGCCAGCAGCCAAGATGCCGGGGACAGGGGCTACGAGCAGTACTTC. Its translation: CASSQDAGDRGYEQYF.